These T cell receptor beta chains were read from a single sample in a study of blood T cell repertoires in COVID-19. Sequenced by immunoSEQ multiplex PCR; TCRdb stores in-frame clones only, minus some. The table has about 150,000 clones, 87% seen once. The sequencing sample was made of PBMCs or T cells enriched from blood (not recorded which). Every receptor here comes from a middle-aged woman who had been exposed to COVID-19. CDR3s include the opening cysteine and the closing phenylalanine or tryptophan. A D gene is named only where the DNA matches it firmly. Only part of the rows carry a size: once, few, many, or a class if the clone is expanded.

d_call,clone_size,j_call,v_call,cdr3_length,cdr3_nt,cdr3_aa
TRBD1,.,TRBJ2-1,TRBV27,14,TGTGCCAGCAGTAACCTAGGGACAGTCAATGAGCAGTTCTTC,CASSNLGTVNEQFF
TRBD2,.,TRBJ2-3,TRBV4-3,18,TGCGCCAGCAGCCGATCGAGGACTAGCGGGAGGGCAACAGATACGCAGTATTTT,CASSRSRTSGRATDTQYF
TRBD2,.,TRBJ2-1,TRBV7-2,16,TGTGCCAGCAGCCCGGGACTAGCGGGGGCGTACAATGAGCAGTTCTTC,CASSPGLAGAYNEQFF
.,.,TRBJ2-7,TRBV7-9,12,TGTGCCAGCAGCTTCCTATCGGACGAGCAGTACTTC,CASSFLSDEQYF
TRBD1,.,TRBJ1-6,TRBV9,14,TGTGCCAGCAGCGTAAAACAGGGGGCTTCACCCCTCCACTTT,CASSVKQGASPLHF
TRBD2,.,TRBJ2-7,TRBV10-2,16,TGCGCCAGCAGCGGACTAGCGGGAGTTCGTAGGTACGAGCAGTACTTC,CASSGLAGVRRYEQYF
TRBD1,.,TRBJ1-3,TRBV7-9,15,TGTGCCAGCAGCCGGGACAGGGTTTCTGGAAACACCATATATTTT,CASSRDRVSGNTIYF
.,.,TRBJ2-3,TRBV5-1,15,TGCGCCAGCAGCTGGAGCTGGAGAGGTACAGATACGCAGTATTTT,CASSWSWRGTDTQYF
TRBD1,few,TRBJ1-5,TRBV11-3,18,TGTGCCAGCAGCTTAGTAGGGGGCGACGCCGGTTGGGATCAGCCCCAGCATTTT,CASSLVGGDAGWDQPQHF
TRBD2,.,TRBJ2-3,TRBV7-2,15,TGTGCCAGCAGCTTGGAGGGTCTAGCGGGACGTGCGCAGTATTTT,CASSLEGLAGRAQYF
TRBD2,.,TRBJ2-5,TRBV3-1/TRBV3-2,15,TGTGCCAGCAGCCAAGGGACTAGCGGCCAAGAGACCCAGTACTTC,CASSQGTSGQETQYF
.,.,TRBJ2-5,TRBV6-5,13,TGTGCCAGCAGTTACAGTTCGCAGGAGACCCAGTACTTC,CASSYSSQETQYF
TRBD1,.,TRBJ1-5,TRBV10-3,13,TGTGCCACCGGGACAGATCGAAATCAGCCCCAGCATTTT,CATGTDRNQPQHF
.,.,TRBJ1-5,TRBV6-2/TRBV6-3,16,TGTGCCAGCAGTGCTCACTCAGACAGGACCAATCAGCCCCAGCATTTT,CASSAHSDRTNQPQHF
.,.,TRBJ1-2,TRBV7-8,14,TGTGCCAGCAGCTTAGACCAGGGGCTGAGAGGCTACACCTTC,CASSLDQGLRGYTF
TRBD1,.,TRBJ1-1,TRBV5-1,15,TGCGCCAGCAGCTGGACCGGGACAGCCAACACTGAAGCTTTCTTT,CASSWTGTANTEAFF
.,.,TRBJ2-1,TRBV3-1/TRBV3-2,14,TGTGCCAGCAGCCAAGAGCGGCTACTCAATGAGCAGTTCTTC,CASSQERLLNEQFF
.,.,TRBJ2-2,TRBV10-1,14,TGCGCCAGTCACCCGGGGGGCCCCACCGGGGAGCTGTTTTTT,CASHPGGPTGELFF
.,once,TRBJ2-1,TRBV10-3,12,TGTGCCATCAGTGAGGGGGGCCATGAGCAGTTCTTC,CAISEGGHEQFF
TRBD2,.,TRBJ2-2,TRBV5-1,14,TGCGCCAGCAGCTTTTGGCGGGAGACCGGGGAGCTGTTTTTT,CASSFWRETGELFF
.,.,TRBJ1-2,TRBV3-1/TRBV3-2,14,TGTGCCAGCAGCCAAGAGGGCAGGGTATCGGGCTACACCTTC,CASSQEGRVSGYTF
TRBD1,.,TRBJ1-4,TRBV28,15,TGTGCCAGCACTCCTCGGGCAGGGGGAGATGAAAAACTGTTTTTT,CASTPRAGGDEKLFF
.,.,TRBJ2-2,TRBV18,14,TGTGCCAGCTCACCGCCAGTGAGGACCGGGGAGCTGTTTTTT,CASSPPVRTGELFF
.,.,TRBJ1-1,TRBV29-1,11,TGCAGCGTTGAAAGCCTCACTGAAGCTTTCTTT,CSVESLTEAFF
.,.,TRBJ1-4,TRBV19,13,TGTGCCACTTCCGAGGGGGACGCTGAAAAACTGTTTTTT,CATSEGDAEKLFF
TRBD1,.,TRBJ1-2,TRBV5-1,14,TGCGCCAGTGCGGACAGGGATCCAGACTATGGCTACACCTTC,CASADRDPDYGYTF
TRBD1,.,TRBJ1-6,TRBV19,13,TGTGCTCTACTAGACAGGGATAATTCACCCCTCCACTTT,CALLDRDNSPLHF
TRBD1,.,TRBJ2-7,TRBV9,14,TGTGCCAGCAGCGTAGGACAGGGGATTTACGAGCAGTACTTC,CASSVGQGIYEQYF
.,.,TRBJ2-7,TRBV12-3/TRBV12-4,11,TGTGCCAGCAGTTTTCGGGAAGAGCAGTACTTC,CASSFREEQYF
TRBD2,.,TRBJ2-1,TRBV19,15,TGTGCCAGTCTCGGGACTAGCGGGGGTTACAATGAGCAGTTCTTC,CASLGTSGGYNEQFF
.,.,TRBJ2-3,TRBV4-2,18,TGTGCCAGCAGCCAAGATTTTCGTGGGGCCCTAAGCACAGATACGCAGTATTTT,CASSQDFRGALSTDTQYF
TRBD1,.,TRBJ1-1,TRBV6-2/TRBV6-3,15,TGTGCCAGCAGTTACAGATGGGACAGGGAATATGAAGCTTTCTTT,CASSYRWDREYEAFF
.,.,TRBJ1-2,TRBV11-2,13,TGTGCCAGCAGCTCTTACAATCCCTATGGCTACACCTTC,CASSSYNPYGYTF
.,few,TRBJ1-4,TRBV18,13,TGTGCCAGCGTACGTGGGCCAAGGGAAAAACTGTTTTTT,CASVRGPREKLFF
.,.,TRBJ2-1,TRBV5-1,14,TGCGCCAGCAGCAGCTTAAATACCTTCAATGAGCAGTTCTTC,CASSSLNTFNEQFF
.,.,TRBJ1-4,TRBV2,15,TGTGCCAGCAGTGAAGCCCAGCTAGATAATGAAAAACTGTTTTTT,CASSEAQLDNEKLFF
TRBD2,.,TRBJ2-1,TRBV27,16,TGTGCCAGCAGTTTAGCGCCGGGGGGGGCGTACAATGAGCAGTTCTTC,CASSLAPGGAYNEQFF
.,.,TRBJ1-1,TRBV5-4,12,TGTGCCAGCAGCTTGGGTCCGACTGAAGCTTTCTTT,CASSLGPTEAFF
TRBD2,.,TRBJ2-5,TRBV7-9,15,TGTGCCAGCCAAACTAGCGGGGGGGCCCGAGAGACCCAGTACTTC,CASQTSGGARETQYF